What follows are 24 T cell receptor beta chains derived from one specimen sequenced in a study of siplizumab effects on memory and regulatory T cells. Clones were read by immunoSEQ multiplex PCR, and TCRdb kept only the in-frame ones, dropping some. Of 97,000 or so clones in the sample, roughly 92% were seen once. The sequenced sample consisted of CD4+ T cells sorted from blood. These receptors originate from a human donor in good health.

This sequence joins TRBV6-5 and TRBJ1-2; 9 bases fit TRBD1. Germline CDR1 is MNHEY and CDR2 is SVGAGI. The CDR3 is made up of 13 amino acids. The junction had 5 bases not matched to a gene; V was cut back by 5 bases and J by 7 bases. As DNA, the CDR3 is TGTGCCAGCAGTCCACGGGACAGGGCTGGCTACACCTTC. Translated, it gives CASSPRDRAGYTF.

CDR3 in amino acids: CASSLAGVGANVLTF. DNA of the CDR3: TGTGCCAGCAGCTTGGCAGGGGTGGGGGCCAACGTCCTGACTTTC. This chain links TRBV5-5 with TRBJ2-6, with D perhaps matching TRBD1 (6 bases). There are 15 residues in the CDR3. V lost 0 bases and J 4 bases, leaving 8 bases between the germline ends. In germline, CDR1 is SGHKS, CDR2 YYEKEE (reference sequence).

CDR3 sequence reads: CASSILHRWRSAYNEQFF. In DNA, the CDR3 is TGTGCCAGCAGCATTCTCCACCGTTGGCGTTCGGCTTACAATGAGCAGTTCTTC. The V gene is TRBV28, the J gene TRBJ2-1; D gene ambiguous. The CDR3 extends over 18 amino acids. The V end lost 6 bases, the J end lost 4 bases, and 25 bases lay between the germline ends. Germline V gene lookup returns CDR1 MDHEN and CDR2 SYDVKM.

This clone was seen only once. This sequence joins TRBV7-2 and TRBJ2-7, with 9 positions matching TRBD1. The trim removed 6 bases at V and 3 bases at J, leaving 9 bases unmatched. Germline V CDR1 and CDR2: SGHTA, FQGNSA. The CDR3 extends over 15 amino acids. The CDR3 loop reads CASSSAGTGFYEQYF. CDR3 DNA: TGTGCCAGCAGTAGCGCCGGGACAGGGTTCTACGAGCAGTACTTC.

This clone appeared once. The J gene is TRBJ1-2, the V gene TRBV30; D ambiguous. Germline assignment: CDR1 GTSNPN and CDR2 SVGIG (reference sequence). This CDR3 has 12 residues. Trimming left V 4 bases short and J 0 bases short, with 6 bases between. The CDR3 loop is CAWKGPNYGYTF. For the CDR3, the DNA is TGTGCCTGGAAGGGCCCTAACTATGGCTACACCTTC. The full variable domain, its missing parts supplied by reference TRBV30 and TRBJ1-2, is SQTIHQWPATLVQPVGSPLSLECTVEGTSNPNLYWYRQAAGRGLQLLFYSVGIGQISSEVPQNLSASRPQDRQFILSSKKLLLSDSGFYLCAWKGPNYGYTFGSGTRLTVV.

The V and J genes are TRBV19 and TRBJ2-7; D may be TRBD2 (5 bases). CDR3 length: 12 amino acids. Trimming left V 3 bases short and J 7 bases short, with 10 bases between. The germline V gene encodes CDR1 LNHDA and CDR2 SQIVND (reference sequence). As DNA, the CDR3 is TGTGCCAGTAGTATCGGGGAACGGGAGCAGTACTTC. As protein: CASSIGEREQYF.

The rearrangement uses TRBV7-2 and TRBJ1-2; TRBD1 agrees at 8 bases. CDR3 length: 13 residues. Trimming at V came to 4 bases and at J to 5 bases, leaving 3 bases not matched to a gene. The germline CDR1 and CDR2 sequences are SGHTA and FQGNSA. The CDR3 sequence is CASSSDRVYGYTF. CDR3 bases: TGTGCCAGCAGCTCGGACAGGGTATATGGCTACACCTTC.

The J gene is TRBJ1-5, the V gene TRBV4-2; D remains unclear. The V gene lost 1 base and the J gene lost 2 bases, with 12 bases spanning the gap. This CDR3 region has 16 residues. Germline assignment: CDR1 LGHNA and CDR2 YNFKEQ. The CDR3 sequence is CASSQVGHPGNQPQHF. CDR3 in DNA: TGTGCCAGCAGCCAAGTGGGTCACCCGGGCAATCAGCCCCAGCATTTT.

This chain connects TRBV19 to TRBJ2-2; tentatively, D is TRBD2 (6 bases). The CDR3 is 15 amino acids. Germline CDR1 reads LNHDA; CDR2 reads SQIVND (reference sequence). V gave up 5 bases and J gave up 3 bases, with 13 bases separating them. CDR3 sequence reads: CASSPSGTDTGELFF. In nucleotides, the CDR3 is TGTGCCAGTAGTCCCTCCGGGACTGACACCGGGGAGCTGTTTTTT.

A word on this clone: A read error may account for a junction end that differs from germline. This sequence joins TRBV25-1 and TRBJ2-7; no definite D call. CDR3 length: 11 amino acids. The germline V gene has CDR1 MGHDK and CDR2 SYGVNS. In nucleotides, the CDR3 is TGTGCCAGCAGTCCCTCCGACGAGCAGTACTTC. Its translation is CASSPSDEQYF.

This chain uses TRBV10-2 with TRBJ2-3; D may be TRBD1 (6 bases). Trimming removed 7 bases from V and 5 bases from J, with 13 bases in between. Germline assignment: CDR1 WSHSY and CDR2 SAAADI. This CDR3 comprises 13 residues. CDR3 sequence (DNA): TGCGCCAGCACGGTTCAGGGGAGAGATACGCAGTATTTT. Its translation: CASTVQGRDTQYF.

The V gene is TRBV29-1, the J gene TRBJ2-5; D uncertain. V shed 0 bases and J shed 2 bases, with 13 bases lying between them. CDR1 and CDR2 from the germline V gene are SQVTM and ANQGSEA. The CDR3 consists of 15 residues. The chain's CDR3 is CSVEDIKGRQETQYF. CDR3 DNA sequence: TGCAGCGTTGAAGATATAAAGGGCAGACAAGAGACCCAGTACTTC.

The rearrangement joins TRBV5-6 to TRBJ2-3, with TRBD1 as a possible D gene (6 bases). The CDR3 length is 13 residues. Trimming removed 0 bases at V and 6 bases at J, with 8 bases between. Germline V lookup: CDR1 SGHDT, CDR2 YYEEEE. In nucleotides, the CDR3 is TGTGCCAGCAGCTTGGTTGGGGGCGATACGCAGTATTTT. Amino acid sequence: CASSLVGGDTQYF.

V and J are TRBV7-9 and TRBJ2-2, with 10 positions matching TRBD2. The CDR3 is 15 residues long. Trimming cost V 3 bases and J 3 bases; bases outside gene matches: 1. Germline V gene lookup returns CDR1 SEHNR and CDR2 FQNEAQ (reference sequence). CDR3 nucleotide sequence: TGTGCCAGCAGCTTCCTAGCGGGGGACACCGGGGAGCTGTTTTTT. Amino acid sequence: CASSFLAGDTGELFF.

V usage is TRBV12-5 and J usage is TRBJ2-1; 13 bases match TRBD2. Trimming removed 5 bases from V and 4 bases from J; junction bases left unmatched: 5. The CDR3 runs to 16 residues. Germline V gives CDR1 LGHNT, CDR2 FRNRAP. The CDR3 loop is CASGPGLAGVYNEQFF. CDR3 DNA sequence: TGTGCTAGTGGTCCCGGACTAGCGGGAGTTTACAATGAGCAGTTCTTC.

The chain carries TRBV19 and TRBJ2-3, with a weak D call TRBD2 (5 bases). V lost 3 bases and J 4 bases, leaving 8 bases between the germline ends. The CDR3 extends over 13 amino acids. Germline lookup yields CDR1 LNHDA and CDR2 SQIVND (reference sequence). The CDR3 loop reads CASSMMRADTQYF. CDR3 sequence (DNA): TGTGCCAGTAGTATGATGAGGGCAGATACGCAGTATTTT.

The V and J genes are TRBV5-1 and TRBJ2-2, with TRBD1 as a possible D gene (5 bases). From germline, CDR1 is SGHRS and CDR2 YFSETQ. This CDR3 contains 13 residues. Trimming stripped 4 bases from V and 3 bases from J, with 7 bases between. CDR3 in DNA: TGCGCCAGCAGCCCCAGGGACACCGGGGAGCTGTTTTTT. This codes for CASSPRDTGELFF.

This clone was seen only once. The chain uses TRBV2 and TRBJ1-1, with D possibly being TRBD1 (6 bases). From germline, CDR1 is SNHLY and CDR2 FYNNEI. The ends were cut back, 1 base at V and 0 bases at J, with 9 bases in the middle. This CDR3 contains 15 residues. CDR3 DNA: TGTGCCAGCAGTGAAGGAGGACAGATGAACACTGAAGCTTTCTTT. This encodes CASSEGGQMNTEAFF.

Only one count was recorded for this clone. This chain connects TRBV28 to TRBJ2-4; no definite D call. The V end was cut by 6 bases, the J end by 6 bases, with 15 bases between. Germline V gives CDR1 MDHEN, CDR2 SYDVKM. This CDR3 spans 14 amino acids. The CDR3 sequence is CASRHRPQTNIQYF. In DNA, the CDR3 is TGTGCCAGCAGACATCGCCCCCAGACAAACATTCAGTACTTC.

The chain employs TRBV5-1 and TRBJ2-2; D not resolved. This CDR3 has 15 amino acids. Germline V CDR1 and CDR2: SGHRS, YFSETQ. V lost 3 bases, J lost 1 base, and 10 bases lay in between. For the CDR3, the DNA is TGCGCCAGCAGCTCGGGCCAGCGGAACACCGGGGAGCTGTTTTTT. Protein product: CASSSGQRNTGELFF.

V usage is TRBV18 and J usage is TRBJ2-7; D gene unclear. Trimming stripped 2 bases from V and 2 bases from J, with 16 bases between. The CDR3 extends over 16 amino acids. Germline values: CDR1 KGHSH, CDR2 LQKENI. The CDR3 here is CASSPFTKMHAYEQYF. CDR3 DNA: TGTGCCAGCTCACCATTTACGAAGATGCACGCCTACGAGCAGTACTTC.

The rearrangement joins TRBV7-6 to TRBJ2-2; no clear D gene. Germline values: CDR1 SGHVS, CDR2 FNYEAQ. With 1 base removed from V and 5 bases from J, the gap between germline ends came to 8 bases. The CDR3 is made up of 14 amino acids. CDR3 sequence (DNA): TGTGCCAGCAGCTTAGAGCAGGTGACCGGGGAGCTGTTTTTT. This codes for CASSLEQVTGELFF.

V is TRBV4-2 and J is TRBJ1-1; D not resolved. Trimming took 0 bases from V and 0 from J, leaving 17 bases between them. The CDR3 consists of 18 residues. In germline, CDR1 is LGHNA, CDR2 YNFKEQ. The CDR3 loop reads CASSQEPSGITLNTEAFF. The CDR3 nucleotides read TGTGCCAGCAGCCAAGAACCCTCCGGTATTACCCTGAACACTGAAGCTTTCTTT.

The chain recombines TRBV28 with TRBJ1-5; TRBD1 is a possible D gene (6 bases). V was clipped by 7 bases and J by 9 bases, with 16 bases between them. Germline V lookup: CDR1 MDHEN, CDR2 SYDVKM. The CDR3 sequence is 13 residues long. The CDR3 sequence is CASTGQPPGPQHF. The CDR3 DNA reads as TGTGCCAGCACCGGACAGCCCCCGGGGCCCCAGCATTTT. The full variable domain, completed using reference TRBV28 and TRBJ1-5, is DVKVTQSSRYLVKRTGEKVFLECVQDMDHENMFWYRQDPGLGLRLIYFSYDVKMKEKGDIPEGYSVSREKKERFSLILESASTNQTSMYLCASTGQPPGPQHFGDGTRLSIL.